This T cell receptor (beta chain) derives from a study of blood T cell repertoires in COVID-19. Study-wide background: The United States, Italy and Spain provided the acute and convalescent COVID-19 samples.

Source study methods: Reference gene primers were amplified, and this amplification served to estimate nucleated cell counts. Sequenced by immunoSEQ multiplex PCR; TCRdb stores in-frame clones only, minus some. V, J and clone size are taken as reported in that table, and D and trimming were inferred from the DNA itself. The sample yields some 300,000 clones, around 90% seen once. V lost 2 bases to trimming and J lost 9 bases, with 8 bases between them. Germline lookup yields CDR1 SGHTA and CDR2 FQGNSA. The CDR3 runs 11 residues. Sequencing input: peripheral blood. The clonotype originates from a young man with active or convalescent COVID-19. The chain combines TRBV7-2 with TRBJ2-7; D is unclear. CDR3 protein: CASSLPRRQYF. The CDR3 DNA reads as TGTGCCAGCAGCTTACCGAGAAGGCAGTACTTC.